This T cell receptor beta chain was obtained from a study of blood T cell repertoires in COVID-19. Study context: Specimens from acute and convalescent COVID-19 originated in the United States, Italy and Spain. T cells, B-cell-depleted T cells, or PBMCs provided the cDNA or gDNA that served as material.

Data came from immunoSEQ multiplex PCR; TCRdb stores just in-frame clones and leaves some out. This sample yields some 200,000 clones, of which approximately 82% are seen a single time; about 13% belongs to the top ten. The junction had 13 bases not matched to a gene; V was cut back by 5 bases and J by 3 bases. This CDR3 contains 17 residues. Germline V gene data show CDR1 as MNHEY and CDR2 as SMNVEV (reference sequence). The clonotype was recovered from a human donor in a cohort sampled during active COVID-19. The material sequenced was peripheral blood. The J gene is TRBJ2-3, the V gene TRBV27; 8 bases align to TRBD2. Here the CDR3 reads CASSPRTSRTLTDTQYF. For the CDR3, the DNA is TGTGCCAGCAGTCCTAGGACTAGCCGTACCCTAACAGATACGCAGTATTTT.